This TCR beta chain was captured in a study of cytomegalovirus exposure and HLA in healthy donors. Study-wide findings and caveats: Evidence from a later analysis indicated that most CMV-associated TCR beta chains looked HLA-restricted. Another analysis was done later, and it associated around 15,000 TCR beta sequences with HLA alleles at 0.05 false discovery rate.

Turning to this clone: Antigen specificity is unknown.

Regarding donors, all were healthy bone marrow donors. Germline trimming cut 5 bases from V and 5 bases from J; bases unmatched to any gene: 14. The germline gives CDR1 SGHTA, CDR2 FQGNSA. The CDR3 is 17 amino acids. Primers included in the PCR were 60 Vbeta and 13 Jbeta primers. As handled by the study authors: Per a later analysis, the number of unique TCR beta chains was approximately 80 million, of which roughly 10 million were shared. Here immunoSEQ multiplex PCR was the method, and the copy in TCRdb shows in-frame clones only, minus some. V and J calls and clone size are given by that table; D and trimming were obtained from the DNA. The sample records under 200,000 clones, around 81% being singletons.

The sample taken for sequencing was PBMCs. V and J are TRBV7-2 and TRBJ2-3; 9 bases are shared with TRBD2. The receptor comes from a man in his forties in good health and CMV-seronegative. The CDR3 loop reads CASSPSERGAVVDTQYF. The CDR3, as DNA: TGTGCCAGCAGCCCCTCGGAGCGGGGGGCCGTAGTAGATACGCAGTATTTT.